The source of this TCR beta chain is a study of cytomegalovirus exposure and HLA in healthy donors. About the study: T cells numbering about 179 million yielded 90 million to 140 million unique TCR beta sequences in an earlier analysis.

CDR1 and CDR2 (germline): SNHLY, FYNNEI. The V and J ends lost 5 bases and 4 bases respectively, with 17 bases between them. The CDR3 is made up of 15 amino acids. A multiplex PCR was run with 60 Vbeta primers and 13 Jbeta primers. The method was immunoSEQ multiplex PCR; TCRdb's version includes in-frame clones alone and lacks a portion of them. The data show around 150,000 clones, approximately 80% seen once. As for the donors, each was a healthy bone marrow donor. Broader study findings: Prior analysis indicated that the majority of TCR beta V segments exhibited productivity approximately 90% or approximately 30% of the time. TCR sequences were mostly rare, though some public TCRs occurred in many donors.

Remarks on this clone: Its antigen is unidentified.

The chain links TRBV2 to TRBJ1-1; possibly TRBD1 for D (5 bases). The sequenced sample consisted of PBMCs. The origin of this receptor is a woman aged 40-49 years in good health and CMV-seropositive. The CDR3 region is CASSPPRGEGTEAFF. The CDR3 nucleotides are TGTGCCAGCAGTCCACCTCGGGGGGAGGGCACTGAAGCTTTCTTT.